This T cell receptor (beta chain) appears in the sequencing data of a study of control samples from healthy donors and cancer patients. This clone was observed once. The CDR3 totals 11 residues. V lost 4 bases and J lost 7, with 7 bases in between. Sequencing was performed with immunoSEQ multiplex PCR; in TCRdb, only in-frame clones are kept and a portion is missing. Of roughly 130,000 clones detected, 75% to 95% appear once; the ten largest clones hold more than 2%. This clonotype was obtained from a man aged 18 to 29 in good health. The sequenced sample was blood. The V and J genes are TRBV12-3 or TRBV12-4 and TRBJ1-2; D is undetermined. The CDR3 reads CASSYRGGYTF. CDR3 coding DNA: TGTGCCAGCAGTTACAGAGGTGGCTACACCTTC.